A selection of T cell receptor beta chains follows, all from one sample in a study of blood T cell repertoires in COVID-19. This table comes from immunoSEQ multiplex PCR, and its TCRdb copy is limited to in-frame clones, with some not included. The sample contains some 150,000 clones, roughly 84% of which appear only once. The sequencing sample was made of peripheral blood. These receptors were obtained from a woman between 55 and 75 years old with acute or convalescent COVID-19. Each CDR3 is given with its conserved first and last residue. A D gene is named only where the DNA matches it firmly. Clone size is shown for a subset of rows, as once, few, many or a class of expanded clone.

j_call d_call cdr3_length clone_size v_call cdr3_nt cdr3_aa
TRBJ1-2 . 13 once TRBV6-5 TGTGCCAGCATCCCCCCGACAGGAGGAGGCTACACCTTC CASIPPTGGGYTF
TRBJ1-1 . 15 . TRBV28 TGTGCCAGCAGTTTGACTCGCCGTTTGAACACTGAAGCTTTCTTT CASSLTRRLNTEAFF
TRBJ1-6 TRBD1 15 . TRBV9 TGTGCCAGCAGCGTCGGGACAGGGGACATTTCACCCCTCCACTTT CASSVGTGDISPLHF
TRBJ2-2 . 15 . TRBV6-4 TGTGCCGCCAATGTCGGGCGAGGAGGGGCCGGGGAGCTGTTTTTT CAANVGRGGAGELFF
TRBJ1-3 . 13 . TRBV7-9 TGTGCCAGCAGCTTAGCGAGGGGAAACACCATATATTTT CASSLARGNTIYF
TRBJ2-5 . 15 . TRBV19 TGTGCCAGTAGTATAGGGCGGGAACACATAGAGACCCAGTACTTC CASSIGREHIETQYF
TRBJ2-5 . 14 . TRBV28 TGTGCCAGCAGTTTAGGGGCAGGGGGGGAGACCCAGTACTTC CASSLGAGGETQYF
TRBJ1-1 TRBD1 14 . TRBV28 TGTGCCAGCAGTCTACCGGGACAGGGAGTAGAAGCTTTCTTT CASSLPGQGVEAFF
TRBJ2-7 TRBD2 13 . TRBV7-2 TGTGCCAGCAGCTTAAAGAGCGGGAGAGAGCAGTACTTC CASSLKSGREQYF
TRBJ1-2 TRBD1 16 once TRBV2 TGTGCCAGCAGTGAGACAGGGGGCGACGGACTAGATGGCTACACCTTC CASSETGGDGLDGYTF
TRBJ2-7 TRBD2 15 . TRBV6-5 TGTGCCAGCAGTCGACTAGCGGGAGGCCCCTACGAGCAGTACTTC CASSRLAGGPYEQYF
TRBJ1-1 . 13 . TRBV7-9 TGTGCCAGCAGCTTAACCGGTACCGGTGAAGCTTTCTTT CASSLTGTGEAFF
TRBJ2-7 TRBD2 15 . TRBV7-9 TGTGCCAGCAGGCGCGGACTAGCGGGAGAGTACGAGCAGTACTTC CASRRGLAGEYEQYF
TRBJ2-3 TRBD2 17 . TRBV6-2/TRBV6-3 TGTGCCAGCAGTTACTTGGGACTAGCGGGAGGCACAGATACGCAGTATTTT CASSYLGLAGGTDTQYF
TRBJ2-3 TRBD2 17 once TRBV28 TGTGCCAGCAGTTTCGGACTAGCGGGAACTAGCACAGATACGCAGTATTTT CASSFGLAGTSTDTQYF
TRBJ2-7 . 15 . TRBV3-1/TRBV3-2 TGTGCCAGCAGCCAACAATCGGGGGTATCCTACGAGCAGTACTTC CASSQQSGVSYEQYF
TRBJ2-3 TRBD1 16 . TRBV19 TGTGCCAGTAGCCCGACCCGGACAGGGACCACAGATACGCAGTATTTT CASSPTRTGTTDTQYF
TRBJ2-2 TRBD1 17 . TRBV4-3 TGCGCCAGCGCGACCGGGACAGGAGCCGCGAACACCGGGGAGCTGTTTTTT CASATGTGAANTGELFF
TRBJ1-1 . 14 few TRBV28 TGTGCCAGCAGTTTACCGTCCCGAGTAACTGAAGCTTTCTTT CASSLPSRVTEAFF
TRBJ2-7 . 13 . TRBV28 TGTGCCAGCAGTCCCTCAGGGCCTTTCGAACGGTACTTC CASSPSGPFERYF
TRBJ1-2 . 11 . TRBV24-1 TGTGCCACCAGTGACCAGTATGGCTACACCTTC CATSDQYGYTF
TRBJ1-2 . 12 . TRBV5-1 TGCGCCAGCAGCTCAGGGGCTAGGGGCTACACCTTC CASSSGARGYTF
TRBJ2-7 . 15 once TRBV5-4 TGTGCCAGCAGCTTCCTCGTAGATCTCCCGGACGAGCAGTACTTC CASSFLVDLPDEQYF
TRBJ1-2 . 13 . TRBV6-2/TRBV6-3 TGTGCCAGCAGTCTATCACAGCTCTATGGCTACACCTTC CASSLSQLYGYTF